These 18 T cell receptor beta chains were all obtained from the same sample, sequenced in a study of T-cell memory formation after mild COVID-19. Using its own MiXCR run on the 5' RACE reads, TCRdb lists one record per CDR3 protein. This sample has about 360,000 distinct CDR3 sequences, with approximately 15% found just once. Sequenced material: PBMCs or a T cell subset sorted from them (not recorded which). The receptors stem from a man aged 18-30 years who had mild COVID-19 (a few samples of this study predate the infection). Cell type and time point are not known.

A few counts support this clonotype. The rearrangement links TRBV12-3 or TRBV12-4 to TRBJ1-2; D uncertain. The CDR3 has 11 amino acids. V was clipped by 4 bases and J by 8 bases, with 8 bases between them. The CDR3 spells CASSSGRGYTF. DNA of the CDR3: TGTGCCAGCAGTTCAGGCAGGGGCTACACCTTC.

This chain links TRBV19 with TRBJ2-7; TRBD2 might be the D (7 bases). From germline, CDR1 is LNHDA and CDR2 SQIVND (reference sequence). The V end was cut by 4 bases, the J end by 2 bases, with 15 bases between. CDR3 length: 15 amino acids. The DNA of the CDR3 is TGTGCCAGTAGTACCTATGCGGGGGCAACCTACGAGCAGTACTTC. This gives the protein CASSTYAGATYEQYF.

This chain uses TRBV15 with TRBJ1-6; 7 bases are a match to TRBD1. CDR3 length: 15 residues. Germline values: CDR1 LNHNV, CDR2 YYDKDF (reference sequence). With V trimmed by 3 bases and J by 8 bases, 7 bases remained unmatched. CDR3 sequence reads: CATSRHRGADSPLHF. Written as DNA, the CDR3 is TGTGCCACCAGCAGGCACAGGGGAGCCGATTCACCCCTCCACTTT.

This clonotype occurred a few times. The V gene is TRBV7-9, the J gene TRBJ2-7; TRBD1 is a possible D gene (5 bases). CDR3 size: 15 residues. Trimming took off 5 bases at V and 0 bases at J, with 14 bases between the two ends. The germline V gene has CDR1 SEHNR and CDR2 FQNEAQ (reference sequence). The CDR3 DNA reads TGTGCCAGCAGCAAAGGGGTGACCTCCTCCTACGAGCAGTACTTC. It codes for CASSKGVTSSYEQYF. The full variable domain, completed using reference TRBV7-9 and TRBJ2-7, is DTGVSQNPRHKITKRGQNVTFRCDPISEHNRLYWYRQTLGQGPEFLTYFQNEAQLEKSRLLSDRFSAERPKGSFSTLEIQRTEQGDSAMYLCASSKGVTSSYEQYFGPGTRLTVT.

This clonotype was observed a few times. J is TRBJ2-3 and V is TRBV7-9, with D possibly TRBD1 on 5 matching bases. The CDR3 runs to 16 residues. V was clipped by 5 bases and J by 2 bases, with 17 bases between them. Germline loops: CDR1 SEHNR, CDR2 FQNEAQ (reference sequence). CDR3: CASSKTEDKDTDTQYF. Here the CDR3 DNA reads TGTGCCAGCAGCAAAACTGAGGACAAAGACACAGATACGCAGTATTTT.

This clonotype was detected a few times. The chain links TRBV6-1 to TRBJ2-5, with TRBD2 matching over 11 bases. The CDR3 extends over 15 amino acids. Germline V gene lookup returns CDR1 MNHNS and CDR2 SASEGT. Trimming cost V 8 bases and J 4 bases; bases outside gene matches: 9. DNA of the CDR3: TGTGCCAGCCGCCTAGCGGGGGGTTCGGTAGAGACCCAGTACTTC. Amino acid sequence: CASRLAGGSVETQYF.

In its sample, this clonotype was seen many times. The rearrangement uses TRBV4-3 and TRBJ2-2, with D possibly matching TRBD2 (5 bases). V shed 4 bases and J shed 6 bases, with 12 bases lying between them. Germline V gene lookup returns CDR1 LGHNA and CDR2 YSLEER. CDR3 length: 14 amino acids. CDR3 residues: CASSLIRGSGELFF. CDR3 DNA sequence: TGCGCCAGCAGCCTCATCCGGGGTTCCGGGGAGCTGTTTTTT.

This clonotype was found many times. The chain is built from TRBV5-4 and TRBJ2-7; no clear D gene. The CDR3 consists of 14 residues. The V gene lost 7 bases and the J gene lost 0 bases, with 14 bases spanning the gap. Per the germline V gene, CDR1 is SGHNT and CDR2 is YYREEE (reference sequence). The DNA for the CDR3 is TGTGCCAGCTCTACGGCGCCGTACTCCTACGAGCAGTACGTC. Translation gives CASSTAPYSYEQYV.

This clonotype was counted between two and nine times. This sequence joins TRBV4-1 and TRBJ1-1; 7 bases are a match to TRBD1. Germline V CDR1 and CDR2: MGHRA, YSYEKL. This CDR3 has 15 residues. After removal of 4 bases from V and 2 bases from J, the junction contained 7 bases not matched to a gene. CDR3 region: CASSLGQAVNTEAFF. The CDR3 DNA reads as TGCGCCAGCAGCCTCGGACAGGCGGTCAACACTGAAGCTTTCTTT.

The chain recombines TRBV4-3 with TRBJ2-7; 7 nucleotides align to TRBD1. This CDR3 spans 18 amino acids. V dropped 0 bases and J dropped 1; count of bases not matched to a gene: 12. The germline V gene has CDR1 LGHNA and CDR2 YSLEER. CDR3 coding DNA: TGCGCCAGCAGCCAAGATTCTTTTCCGGACAGGACTTCCTACGAGCAGTACTTC. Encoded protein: CASSQDSFPDRTSYEQYF.

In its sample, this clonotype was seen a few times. The CDR3 DNA follows: TGTGCCAGCAGCGTAGGCAATGACGGTCCCCAAGAGACCCAGTACTTC. It is translated as CASSVGNDGPQETQYF. The chain combines TRBV9 with TRBJ2-5; D not certain. The V and J ends lost 0 bases and 1 base respectively, with 13 bases between them. Germline loops: CDR1 SGDLS, CDR2 YYNGEE. The CDR3 runs 16 residues.

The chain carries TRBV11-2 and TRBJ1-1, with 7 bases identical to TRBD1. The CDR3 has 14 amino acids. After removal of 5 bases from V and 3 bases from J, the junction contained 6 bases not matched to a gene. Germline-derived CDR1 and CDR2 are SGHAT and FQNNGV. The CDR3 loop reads CASSARDSHTEAFF. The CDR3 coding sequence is TGTGCCAGCAGCGCCCGGGACAGCCACACTGAAGCTTTCTTT.

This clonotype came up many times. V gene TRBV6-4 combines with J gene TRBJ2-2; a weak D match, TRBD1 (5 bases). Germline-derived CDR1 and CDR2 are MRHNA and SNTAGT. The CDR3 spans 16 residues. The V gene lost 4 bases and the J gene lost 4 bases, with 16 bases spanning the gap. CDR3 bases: TGTGCCAGCAGTGTATCCACCCAGGGCGGCACCGGGGAGCTGTTTTTT. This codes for CASSVSTQGGTGELFF.

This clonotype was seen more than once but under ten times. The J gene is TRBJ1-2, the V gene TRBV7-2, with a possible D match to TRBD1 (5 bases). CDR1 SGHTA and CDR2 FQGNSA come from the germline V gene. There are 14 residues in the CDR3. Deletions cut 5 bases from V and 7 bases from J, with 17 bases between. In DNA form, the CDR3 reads TGTGCCAGCAGCCCGGGACCCCGGGCGGGTGGCTACACCTTC. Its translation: CASSPGPRAGGYTF.

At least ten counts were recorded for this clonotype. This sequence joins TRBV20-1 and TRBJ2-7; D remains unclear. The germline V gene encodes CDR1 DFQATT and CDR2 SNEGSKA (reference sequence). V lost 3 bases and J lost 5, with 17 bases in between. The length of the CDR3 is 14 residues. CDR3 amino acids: CSASRLAVIDEQYV. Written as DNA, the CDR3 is TGCAGTGCTAGTCGGCTTGCCGTCATTGACGAGCAGTACGTC.

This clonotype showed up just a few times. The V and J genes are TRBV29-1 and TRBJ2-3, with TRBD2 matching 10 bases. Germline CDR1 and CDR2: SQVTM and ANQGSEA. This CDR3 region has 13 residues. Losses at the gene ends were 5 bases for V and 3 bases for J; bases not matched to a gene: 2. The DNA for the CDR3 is TGCAGCGTTCTAGCGGGGGCAACAGATACGCAGTATTTT. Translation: CSVLAGATDTQYF.

CDR3 in amino acids: CASSQGGGYEAFF. DNA for the CDR3: TGTGCCAGCAGCCAAGGGGGCGGATATGAAGCTTTCTTT. The chain combines TRBV3-1 with TRBJ1-1, with a possible D match to TRBD1 (5 bases). Trimming removed 1 base from V and 7 bases from J, with 10 bases in between. CDR3 length: 13 amino acids. Germline V lookup: CDR1 LGHDT, CDR2 YNNKEL (reference sequence).

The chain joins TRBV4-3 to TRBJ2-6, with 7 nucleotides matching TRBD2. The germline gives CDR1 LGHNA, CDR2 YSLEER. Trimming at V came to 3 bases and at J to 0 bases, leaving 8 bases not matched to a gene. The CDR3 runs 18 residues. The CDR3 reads CASSQQREGISGANVLTF. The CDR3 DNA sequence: TGCGCCAGCAGCCAGCAAAGGGAGGGAATCTCTGGGGCCAACGTCCTGACTTTC.